One T cell receptor (beta chain) is described in this entry. CDR1 is SGHVS and CDR2 is FQNEAQ in the germline V gene. Trimming pared 5 bases from V and 0 bases from J, leaving 17 bases between. This CDR3 comprises 17 residues. This sample stems from a study of technical replicates of blood from a handful of donors. Data came from immunoSEQ multiplex PCR; TCRdb stores just in-frame clones and leaves some out. The sample has 98,000 or so clones; 95% are singletons. The chain carries TRBV7-8 and TRBJ2-1; D may be TRBD2 (6 bases). The sequenced sample was T cells isolated from PBMCs. This TCR was recovered from a human donor in good health. CDR3 protein: CASSLPSGRSSYNEQFF. Written as DNA, the CDR3 is TGTGCCAGCAGCCTCCCGTCCGGGAGAAGCTCCTACAATGAGCAGTTCTTC.